The 11 T cell receptor beta chains below come from one sample, sequenced in a study of PD-1 blockade in classical Hodgkin lymphoma. Profiled with immunoSEQ multiplex PCR; TCRdb holds only in-frame clones, not every one. The sample contains about 90,000 clones, approximately 89% of which appear only once. Relapses following autologous stem cell transplantation were seen in all patients, with brentuximab vedotin exposure varying. The sequences come from peripheral blood mononuclear cells (PBMCs), collected before the second cycle of nivolumab. These receptors were collected from a human donor with classical Hodgkin lymphoma.

This clone has only one observation. The chain is built from TRBV6-6 and TRBJ1-1; D is unclear. The CDR3 extends over 15 amino acids. V was clipped by 2 bases and J by 0 bases, with 10 bases between them. From germline, CDR1 is MNHNY and CDR2 SVGAGI (reference sequence). The DNA of the CDR3 is TGTGCCAGCAGTTACGTAGGCAGGTTGAACACTGAAGCTTTCTTT. It is translated as CASSYVGRLNTEAFF.

Here the CDR3 DNA reads TGTGCCAGCAGCGTGGGGGGGGCTGGCAATGAGCAGTTCTTC. This translates into CASSVGGAGNEQFF. V is TRBV9 and J is TRBJ2-1; D might be TRBD2 (7 bases). Germline-derived CDR1 and CDR2 are SGDLS and YYNGEE. The CDR3 sequence is 14 residues long. V was pared by 2 bases and J by 6 bases, with 12 bases between.

The chain joins TRBV5-1 to TRBJ2-7; no definite D call. The CDR3 contains 16 residues. Germline-derived CDR1 and CDR2 are SGHRS and YFSETQ. Trimming cost V 0 bases and J 0 bases, with 13 bases left between them. The CDR3 sequence: CASSLAAARSSYEQYF. The DNA for the CDR3 is TGCGCCAGCAGCTTGGCGGCAGCTCGTAGCTCCTACGAGCAGTACTTC.

The genes are TRBV10-1 and TRBJ2-3; 10 bases match TRBD2. CDR3 length: 16 residues. CDR1 and CDR2 (germline): WNHNN, SYGVQD (reference sequence). V dropped 0 bases and J dropped 6; count of bases not matched to a gene: 6. The CDR3 loop is CASSESVAGGKDTQYF. In DNA, the CDR3 is TGCGCCAGCAGTGAGTCGGTAGCGGGAGGAAAGGATACGCAGTATTTT.

CDR3 sequence reads: CASLGADRGHYGYTF. CDR3 sequence (DNA): TGTGCCAGCCTGGGAGCGGACAGGGGCCACTATGGCTACACCTTC. The rearrangement joins TRBV27 to TRBJ1-2; 9 bases are shared with TRBD1. J lost 3 bases, V lost 8 bases, and 10 bases had no gene match. Germline CDR1 and CDR2: MNHEY and SMNVEV (reference sequence). The CDR3 extends over 15 amino acids.

Only a few counts were recorded for this clone. V usage is TRBV7-2 and J usage is TRBJ2-2; no reliable D call. The CDR3 contains 15 residues. CDR1 SGHTA and CDR2 FQGNSA come from the germline V gene. The V end lost 4 bases, the J end lost 8 bases, and 17 bases lay between the germline ends. The CDR3 DNA sequence: TGTGCCAGCAGCTCCCATTACGCAGGTTTGGGGGAGCTGTTTTTT. Translated: CASSSHYAGLGELFF.

The rearrangement joins TRBV7-8 to TRBJ1-5, with 7 bases matching TRBD1. CDR1 is SGHVS, CDR2 FQNEAQ, per germline. This CDR3 region has 15 residues. The V gene end was trimmed by 5 bases and the J gene end by 6 bases; junction bases not matched to a gene: 10. CDR3 region: CASSPARGAGQPQHF. CDR3 coding DNA: TGTGCCAGCAGCCCCGCCAGGGGGGCGGGTCAGCCCCAGCATTTT. Using reference TRBV7-8 and TRBJ1-5 for the parts outside the CDR3, the full variable domain is GAGVSQSPRYKVAKRGQDVALRCDPISGHVSLFWYQQALGQGPEFLTYFQNEAQLDKSGLPSDRFFAERPEGSVSTLKIQRTQQEDSAVYLCASSPARGAGQPQHFGDGTRLSIL.

The J gene is TRBJ1-5, the V gene TRBV19; TRBD1 agrees at 12 bases. With V trimmed by 11 bases and J by 1 base, 9 bases remained unmatched. Per germline, CDR1 LNHDA and CDR2 SQIVND (reference sequence). CDR3 size: 16 residues. CDR3 DNA: TGTGCCGCGAAAGGGACAGGGGGCGCGAGCAATCAGCCCCAGCATTTT. This gives the protein CAAKGTGGASNQPQHF. Combining the CDR3 with reference TRBV19 and TRBJ1-5 gives the whole variable domain DGGITQSPKYLFRKEGQNVTLSCEQNLNHDAMYWYRQDPGQGLRLIYYSQIVNDFQKGDIAEGYSVSREKKESFPLTVTSAQKNPTAFYLCAAKGTGGASNQPQHFGDGTRLSIL.

The chain uses TRBV14 and TRBJ2-5; D remains unclear. Trimming pared 1 base from V and 10 bases from J, leaving 10 bases between. This CDR3 contains 12 residues. Germline values: CDR1 SGHDN, CDR2 FVKESK. For the CDR3, the DNA is TGTGCCAGCAGCCAAGTCAGTAAAATCCAGTACTTC. This gives the protein CASSQVSKIQYF. The full variable domain, with the rest looked up from reference TRBV14 and TRBJ2-5, is EAGVTQFPSHSVIEKGQTVTLRCDPISGHDNLYWYRRVMGKEIKFLLHFVKESKQDESGMPNNRFLAERTGGTYSTLKVQPAELEDSGVYFCASSQVSKIQYFGPGTRLLVL.

The genes are TRBV6-5 and TRBJ2-7, with 8 bases that match TRBD1. V lost 1 base to trimming and J lost 3 bases; unmatched junction nucleotides: 2. CDR3 size: 14 residues. Germline V gene data show CDR1 as MNHEY and CDR2 as SVGAGI. CDR3 in DNA: TGTGCCAGCAGTTACTACAGGGGGAGCTACGAGCAGTACTTC. Its translation: CASSYYRGSYEQYF.

V is TRBV6-5 and J is TRBJ2-1; D may be TRBD2 (6 bases). Trimming removed 8 bases at V and 5 bases at J, with 13 bases between. This CDR3 has 13 residues. CDR1 is MNHEY and CDR2 is SVGAGI in the germline V gene. Here the CDR3 reads CASFSSADNEQFF. CDR3 nucleotides: TGTGCCAGCTTTTCTAGCGCTGACAATGAGCAGTTCTTC.